Listed below are T cell receptor beta chains from one sample, sequenced in a study of long-term antiretroviral therapy in people with HIV. Produced via immunoSEQ multiplex PCR; TCRdb's table is partial and in-frame only. The sample lists about 28,000 clones, about 83% occurring once. This sample comprised unsorted PBMCs, obtained 0.4 years after starting antiretroviral therapy. The source of these receptors is a man younger than 30 with HIV. Each CDR3 is given with its conserved first and last residue. D genes are given only for firm matches.

-,TRBV7-8,TRBJ2-1,CASSSRGQEGGRAPSYNEQFF
-,TRBV27,TRBJ1-1,CASSLFAGAETEAFF
-,TRBV15,TRBJ2-3,CATSRDHLTNREALTDTQYF
-,TRBV21-1,TRBJ1-1,CASSKVSGSPRRPFF
TRBD2,TRBV13,TRBJ2-7,CASSHGGGIEQYF
-,TRBV6-5,TRBJ1-2,CASSYSKRPNWGYTF
TRBD2,TRBV5-1,TRBJ2-2,CASSPLAGGTGELFF
TRBD2,TRBV25-1,TRBJ2-7,CASSGRVGGTYEQYF
-,TRBV7-5,TRBJ1-1,CARSLTPQGVFF
-,TRBV29-1,TRBJ1-2,CSVEGGTTYGYTF
-,TRBV6-4,TRBJ2-1,CASRPEGGGYNEQFF
TRBD2,TRBV4-3,TRBJ2-7,CASSQDWDYSYEQYF
TRBD1,TRBV10-3,TRBJ1-2,CANFGTDYGYTF
-,TRBV6-5,TRBJ1-1,CASSYTLGRGHTEAFF
-,TRBV18,TRBJ1-5,CASSPQGTSNQPQHF
TRBD1,TRBV7-6,TRBJ2-7,CASSLGTGAYEQYF
-,TRBV25-1,TRBJ2-7,CASSDEDYEQYF
-,TRBV6-4,TRBJ2-3,CASSDSKHHGGTDTQYF
-,TRBV19,TRBJ1-5,CASCEGGLYSNQPQHF
-,TRBV7-9,TRBJ2-1,CASRKAPKKEEQFF
TRBD2,TRBV11-3,TRBJ2-7,CASSLEAGRGDEQYF
-,TRBV5-1,TRBJ2-1,CASSLVLGDEQFF
-,TRBV5-1,TRBJ1-6,CASSLASASLRESPLHF
-,TRBV29-1,TRBJ2-2,CSSARASGELFF
TRBD1,TRBV5-1,-,CASSLGTGVSYEQYF
TRBD2,TRBV7-2,TRBJ2-1,CASSPRTSGRNEQFF
TRBD1,TRBV19,TRBJ1-1,CASSMGTGVTEAFF
TRBD1,TRBV28,TRBJ2-7,CASRAGGGEQYF
-,TRBV9,TRBJ1-1,CASSPETGSNTEAFF
TRBD2,TRBV9,TRBJ2-2,CASSEGGTGELFF